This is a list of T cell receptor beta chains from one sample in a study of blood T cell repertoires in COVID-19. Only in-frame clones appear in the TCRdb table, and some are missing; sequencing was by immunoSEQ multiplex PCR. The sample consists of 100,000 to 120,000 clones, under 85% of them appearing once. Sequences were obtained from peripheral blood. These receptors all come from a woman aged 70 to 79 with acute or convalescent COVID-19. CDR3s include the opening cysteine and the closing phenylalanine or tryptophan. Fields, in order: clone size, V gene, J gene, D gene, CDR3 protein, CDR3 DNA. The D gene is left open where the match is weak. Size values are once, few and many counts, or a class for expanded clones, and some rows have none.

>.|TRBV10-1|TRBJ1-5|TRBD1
CASSGDRDRGPHNQPQHF
TGCGCCAGCAGTGGGGACCGGGACAGGGGGCCCCATAATCAGCCCCAGCATTTT
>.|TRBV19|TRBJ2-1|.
CASSIRQSEQFF
TGTGCCAGTAGTATAAGACAAAGTGAGCAGTTCTTC
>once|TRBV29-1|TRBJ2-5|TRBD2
CSVVGLYEETQYF
TGCAGCGTAGTGGGACTATACGAAGAGACCCAGTACTTC
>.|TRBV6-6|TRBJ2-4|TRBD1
CASSYRGRDNIQYF
TGTGCCAGCAGTTACAGGGGGCGCGATAACATTCAGTACTTC
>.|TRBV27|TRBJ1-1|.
CASSLSGLGTEAFF
TGTGCCAGCAGTTTATCGGGGCTGGGCACTGAAGCTTTCTTT
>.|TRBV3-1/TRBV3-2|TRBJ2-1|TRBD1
CASRPLGQGNSNEQFF
TGTGCCAGCAGACCACTGGGACAGGGAAACTCGAATGAGCAGTTCTTC
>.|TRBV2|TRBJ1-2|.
CASTGHPYGYTF
TGTGCCAGCACCGGACATCCCTATGGCTACACCTTC
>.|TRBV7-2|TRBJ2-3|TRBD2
CASSTQASSGSTDTQYF
TGTGCCAGCAGCACCCAGGCGTCTAGCGGGAGCACAGATACGCAGTATTTT
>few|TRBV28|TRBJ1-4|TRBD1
CASSQVAGGGEKLFF
TGTGCCAGCAGTCAAGTTGCAGGGGGCGGCGAAAAACTGTTTTTT
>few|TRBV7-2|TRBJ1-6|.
CASSSWQGPNSPLHF
TGTGCCAGCAGCTCATGGCAGGGCCCGAATTCACCCCTCCACTTT
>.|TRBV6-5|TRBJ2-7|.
CASSYRARSYEQYF
TGTGCCAGCAGTTACAGAGCGCGCAGCTACGAGCAGTACTTC
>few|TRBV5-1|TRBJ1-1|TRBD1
CASSLFPPGQGSTEAFF
TGCGCCAGCAGCTTGTTCCCGCCGGGACAGGGGAGCACTGAAGCTTTCTTT
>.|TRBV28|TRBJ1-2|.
CASSPQELSNYGYTF
TGTGCCAGCAGTCCTCAAGAGTTATCCAACTATGGCTACACCTTC
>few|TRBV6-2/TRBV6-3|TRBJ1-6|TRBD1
CASSSPGQGRSPLHF
TGTGCCAGCAGTTCGCCGGGACAGGGGAGATCACCCCTCCACTTT
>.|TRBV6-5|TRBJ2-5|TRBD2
CASSLAGYEETQYF
TGTGCCAGCAGCTTAGCGGGATACGAAGAGACCCAGTACTTC
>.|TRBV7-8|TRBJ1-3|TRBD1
CASSHRGGNTIYF
TGTGCCAGCAGCCACAGGGGAGGAAACACCATATATTTT
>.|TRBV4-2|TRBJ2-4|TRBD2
CASSSTHGTSGILAKNIQYF
TGTGCCAGCAGCTCCACCCACGGGACTAGCGGGATTTTAGCCAAAAACATTCAGTACTTC
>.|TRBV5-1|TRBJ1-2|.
CASSLAAMSGGDYGYTF
TGCGCCAGCAGCTTGGCCGCTATGTCGGGGGGTGACTATGGCTACACCTTC
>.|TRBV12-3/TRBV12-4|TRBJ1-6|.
CASSLGTRPLHF
TGTGCCAGCAGTTTAGGGACAAGACCCCTCCACTTT
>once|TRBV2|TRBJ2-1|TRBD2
CASRTQKAGGTGEQFF
TGTGCCAGCAGGACCCAAAAAGCGGGAGGGACGGGTGAGCAGTTCTTC
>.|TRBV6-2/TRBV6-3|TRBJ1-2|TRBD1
CASSSGAGGIRGYTF
TGTGCCAGCAGCTCCGGTGCAGGGGGAATAAGAGGCTACACCTTC
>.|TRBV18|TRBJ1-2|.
CASSPKLTGLDYGYTF
TGTGCCAGCTCACCAAAATTAACAGGGCTTGACTATGGCTACACCTTC
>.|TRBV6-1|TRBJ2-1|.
CASSEGQAYNEQFF
TGTGCCAGCAGTGAAGGACAGGCCTACAATGAGCAGTTCTTC
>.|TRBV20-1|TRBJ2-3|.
CSAQGVDTQYF
TGCAGTGCCCAAGGGGTTGATACGCAGTATTTT
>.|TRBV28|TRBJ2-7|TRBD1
CASLQGRTYEQYF
TGTGCCAGCCTACAGGGGAGAACCTACGAGCAGTACTTC
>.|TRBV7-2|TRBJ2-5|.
CASSSPGLVQETQYF
TGTGCCAGCAGCTCTCCGGGACTGGTCCAAGAGACCCAGTACTTC
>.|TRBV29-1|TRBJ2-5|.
CSAGMGETQYF
TGCAGCGCCGGGATGGGGGAGACCCAGTACTTC
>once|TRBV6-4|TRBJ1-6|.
CASSARGADSPLHF
TGTGCCAGCAGTGCCCGGGGGGCTGATTCACCCCTCCACTTT
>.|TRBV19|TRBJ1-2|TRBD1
CASSTSGQPYGYTF
TGTGCCAGTAGTACCTCGGGACAGCCCTATGGCTACACCTTC
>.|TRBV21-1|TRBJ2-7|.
CASSYKTSGRLDEQYF
TGTGCCAGCAGCTACAAGACTAGCGGGAGGCTTGACGAGCAGTACTTC
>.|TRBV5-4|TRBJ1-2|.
CASNDWAQSYGYTF
TGTGCCAGCAACGATTGGGCCCAGTCCTATGGCTACACCTTC
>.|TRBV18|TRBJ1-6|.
CASSPSGLVSSPLHF
TGTGCCAGCTCACCCTCAGGGTTGGTCTCTTCACCCCTCCACTTT
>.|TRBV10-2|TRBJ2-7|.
CASTSSQAQRYEQYF
TGCGCCAGCACTTCTAGCCAGGCTCAGCGTTACGAGCAGTACTTC
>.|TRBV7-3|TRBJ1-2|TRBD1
CASRLKMTGDGGYTF
TGTGCCAGCAGGTTAAAGATGACAGGGGACGGCGGCTACACCTTC
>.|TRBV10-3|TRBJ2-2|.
CAISAGQQPGELFF
TGTGCCATCAGTGCCGGACAGCAGCCCGGGGAGCTGTTTTTT
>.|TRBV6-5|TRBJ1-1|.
CASSNWDKGDTEAFF
TGTGCCAGCTCTAACTGGGACAAGGGGGACACTGAAGCTTTCTTT
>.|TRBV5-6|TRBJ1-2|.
CATFRVPERHGYTF
TGTGCCACCTTCCGGGTTCCCGAGCGCCATGGCTACACCTTC
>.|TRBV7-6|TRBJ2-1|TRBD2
CASSVEAGGIQNEQFF
TGTGCCAGCAGCGTGGAAGCGGGAGGGATTCAGAATGAGCAGTTCTTC
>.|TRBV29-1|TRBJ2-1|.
CSVAYWSGPSYNEQFF
TGCAGCGTTGCTTATTGGAGCGGACCCTCCTACAATGAGCAGTTCTTC
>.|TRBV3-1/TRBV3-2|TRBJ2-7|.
CASSQFTGEQYF
TGTGCCAGCAGCCAGTTTACGGGGGAGCAGTACTTC
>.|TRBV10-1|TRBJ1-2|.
CASRDTRLTSYGYTF
TGCGCCAGCAGGGATACGCGATTGACTAGCTATGGCTACACCTTC
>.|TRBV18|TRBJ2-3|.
CASSPPAADTQYF
TGTGCCAGCTCACCACCGGCGGCCGATACGCAGTATTTT
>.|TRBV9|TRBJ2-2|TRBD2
CASSVMTSDTGELFF
TGTGCCAGCAGCGTAATGACTAGCGACACCGGGGAGCTGTTTTTT
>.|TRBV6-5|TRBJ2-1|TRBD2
CASRLAGVGNEQFF
TGTGCCAGCAGGTTAGCGGGGGTAGGCAATGAGCAGTTCTTC
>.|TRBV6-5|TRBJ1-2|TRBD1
CASSQSTGVQYGYTF
TGTGCCAGCAGTCAATCGACAGGGGTTCAATATGGCTACACCTTC
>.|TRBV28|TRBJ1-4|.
CASSLLGEATNEKLFF
TGTGCCAGCAGTTTATTAGGGGAGGCAACTAATGAAAAACTGTTTTTT
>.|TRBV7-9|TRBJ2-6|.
CASSRGGISGANVLTF
TGTGCCAGCAGCCGCGGCGGAATCTCTGGGGCCAACGTCCTGACTTTC
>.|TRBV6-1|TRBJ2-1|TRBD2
CASSAGASGSIYNEQFF
TGTGCCAGCAGTGCCGGGGCTAGCGGGAGCATCTACAATGAGCAGTTCTTC
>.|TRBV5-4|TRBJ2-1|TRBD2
CASSSLASGYYNEQFF
TGTGCCAGCAGCTCTCTGGCTAGCGGGTATTACAATGAGCAGTTCTTC
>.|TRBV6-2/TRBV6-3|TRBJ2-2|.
CASSYRVAGELFF
TGTGCCAGCAGTTACCGAGTTGCTGGGGAGCTGTTTTTT
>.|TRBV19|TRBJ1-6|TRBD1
CASSVTGSNSPLHF
TGTGCCAGTAGTGTGACAGGGAGCAATTCACCCCTCCACTTT